This T cell receptor beta chain originates from a study of shared clonotypes between healthy human individuals. The method was immunoSEQ multiplex PCR; TCRdb's version includes in-frame clones alone and lacks a portion of them. The sample has roughly 1,500,000 clones; 95% to 99% are singletons. The J segment lost 4 bases and the V segment lost 4 bases, leaving 11 bases of the junction unmatched. The CDR3 has 18 amino acids. The V gene's germline CDR1 is MGHRA and CDR2 YSYEKL. The sequence was obtained from a man aged 30 to 39 in good health. The material sequenced was naive CD4+ T cells sorted from blood. Subset meaning: CD45RA+ positively selected. The chain carries TRBV4-1 and TRBJ2-1, with 12 nucleotides matching TRBD2. CDR3 DNA: TGCGCCAGCAGCCCGGGACTAGCGGGTTCTAGCCCATACAATGAGCAGTTCTTC. It translates to CASSPGLAGSSPYNEQFF.